This T cell receptor (beta chain) is from a study of molecular identifiers for immune sequencing clone quantification. About the study: Replicate experiments took RNA from roughly 18,000 or 92,000 naive CD8 cells, divided it five ways and sequenced four.

The bulk TCR libraries were made with methods described before and with listed TCR primers. TCRdb itself ran the PCR reads through MiXCR, one entry per CDR3 protein. The sample includes about 510,000 distinct CDR3 sequences, roughly 24% seen only once; the top ten take approximately 0.8%. Whole-study findings and limits: Sizes of highly expanded clones could be underestimated through identical TCRs sharing a barcode. The study reportedly detected spiked Jurkat TCR RNA from one cell among one million naive cells.

This clonotype was seen many times. The target antigen is unknown. Germline V gene lookup returns CDR1 SQVTM and CDR2 ANQGSEA. Trimming took off 2 bases at V and 2 bases at J, with 12 bases between the two ends. The CDR3 consists of 14 residues. This rearrangement joins TRBV29-1 to TRBJ1-1; D unresolved. This TCR came from a human donor in good health. Some libraries in this study had Jurkat cell RNA spiked in. Sequenced material: naive CD8+ T cells from blood, with Jurkat cell RNA spiked in. Subset given: FACS-sorted CD8+CD4-CCR7+CD45RA+ naive T cells. The CDR3 coding sequence is TGCAGCGTTGAACGGGCGGGGAGAAACACTGAAGCTTTCTTT. It translates to CSVERAGRNTEAFF.